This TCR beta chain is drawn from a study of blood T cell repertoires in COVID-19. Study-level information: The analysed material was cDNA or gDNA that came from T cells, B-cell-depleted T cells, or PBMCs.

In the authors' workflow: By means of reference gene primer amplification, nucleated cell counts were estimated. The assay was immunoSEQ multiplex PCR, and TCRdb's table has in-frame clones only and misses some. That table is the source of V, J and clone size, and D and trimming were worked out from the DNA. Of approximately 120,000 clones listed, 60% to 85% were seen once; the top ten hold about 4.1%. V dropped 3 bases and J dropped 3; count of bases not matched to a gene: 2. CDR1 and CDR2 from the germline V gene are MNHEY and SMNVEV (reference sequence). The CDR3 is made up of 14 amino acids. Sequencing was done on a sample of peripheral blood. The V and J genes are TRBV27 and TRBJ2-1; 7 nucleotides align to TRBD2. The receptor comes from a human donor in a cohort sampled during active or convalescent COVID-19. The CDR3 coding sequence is TGTGCCAGCAGTTTGCTAGCGGACTACAATGAGCAGTTCTTC. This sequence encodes CASSLLADYNEQFF.